This T cell receptor beta chain was retrieved from a study of blood T cell repertoires in COVID-19. Overall study: T cells, B-cell-depleted T cells, or PBMCs supplied cDNA or gDNA.

Profiled with immunoSEQ multiplex PCR; TCRdb holds only in-frame clones, not every one. The sample shows fewer than 85,000 clones, around nine tenths of them seen only once. The germline gives CDR1 WNHNN, CDR2 SYGVQD (reference sequence). Trimming removed 2 bases from V and 7 bases from J, with 14 bases in between. This CDR3 spans 14 amino acids. The chain joins TRBV10-1 to TRBJ2-5; no clear D gene. The sequenced sample was peripheral blood. The clonotype originates from a man aged 55-75 years with acute or convalescent COVID-19. The CDR3 DNA reads TGCGCCAGCAGTGAGGTTGGCACCTCGGGGACCCAGTACTTC. It is translated as CASSEVGTSGTQYF.